A single sample gave rise to the 19 T cell receptor beta chains below, sequenced in a study of T cells after posttransplantation cyclophosphamide. Busulfan-fludarabine conditioning, marrow transplant, and cyclophosphamide on days +3 and +4 were administered. Libraries were prepared by immunoSEQ multiplex PCR; TCRdb keeps only in-frame clonotypes and omits some of them. The table lists thousands of clones, approximately 86% of them singletons. The sequencing used CD4+ T cells sorted from blood, collected just over 240 days after a stem cell transplant with posttransplant cyclophosphamide. The receptors stem from a male patient between 25 and 40 years old who received an allogeneic stem cell transplant from a related donor, was CMV-positive, and had no GVHD. The graft donor may be the source of some T cells.

CDR3 sequence: CASSRTGAYEQYF. CDR3 bases: TGTGCCAGCAGTAGGACAGGGGCCTACGAGCAGTACTTC. This sequence joins TRBV2 and TRBJ2-7, with 9 bases matching TRBD1. J was trimmed by 2 bases and V by 5 bases; bases with no gene match: 1. This CDR3 is built from 13 residues. In germline, CDR1 is SNHLY, CDR2 FYNNEI.

The V call is TRBV5-5, the J call TRBJ2-3; 8 positions agree with TRBD1. The germline V gene has CDR1 SGHKS and CDR2 YYEKEE (reference sequence). Trimming at V came to 5 bases and at J to 5 bases, leaving 10 bases not matched to a gene. The CDR3 is made up of 15 amino acids. CDR3 in amino acids: CASRTTGAHEDTQYF. As DNA, the CDR3 is TGTGCCAGCAGGACGACAGGGGCGCATGAAGATACGCAGTATTTT. The full variable domain, its missing parts supplied by reference TRBV5-5 and TRBJ2-3, is DAGVTQSPTHLIKTRGQQVTLRCSPISGHKSVSWYQQVLGQGPQFIFQYYEKEERGRGNFPDRFSARQFPNYSSELNVNALLLGDSALYLCASRTTGAHEDTQYFGPGTRLTVL.

In the case of this clone: Because it lacks the conserved phenylalanine or tryptophan at the end, this CDR3 is likely a read error. The chain has TRBV5-1 and TRBJ2-2; no reliable D call. The J call is doubtful: the DNA matches TRBJ1-1 better. CDR1 is SGHRS and CDR2 is YFSETQ in the germline V gene. This CDR3 is 14 amino acids long. DNA for the CDR3: TGCGCCAGCAGTAATGTCCTGGAGAACACTGAAGCTTTCTGT. Protein sequence: CASSNVLENTEAFC.

This clone was picked up a small number of times. The rearrangement links TRBV7-6 to TRBJ2-5; 7 bases map to TRBD2. V was pared by 4 bases and J by 3 bases, with 8 bases of the junction left unmatched. Germline V CDR1 and CDR2: SGHVS, FNYEAQ. The CDR3 covers 15 residues. The CDR3 loop is CASSSTSGAKETQYF. The CDR3 nucleotides are TGTGCCAGCAGCTCAACGAGCGGGGCGAAAGAGACCCAGTACTTC. Complete variable domain (other parts from reference TRBV7-6 and TRBJ2-5): GAGVSQSPRYKVTKRGQDVALRCDPISGHVSLYWYRQALGQGPEFLTYFNYEAQQDKSGLPNDRFSAERPEGSISTLTIQRTEQRDSAMYRCASSSTSGAKETQYFGPGTRLLVL.

The rearrangement joins TRBV29-1 to TRBJ2-1; 10 bases match TRBD1. V gave up 5 bases and J gave up 0 bases; unmatched junction bases: 4. Germline CDR1 is SQVTM and CDR2 is ANQGSEA. This CDR3 contains 15 residues. The CDR3 here is CSVRDRGSSYNEQFF. The DNA for the CDR3 is TGCAGCGTTCGGGACAGGGGTAGCTCCTACAATGAGCAGTTCTTC.

The chain couples TRBV28 to TRBJ2-7, with 7 nucleotides matching TRBD2. In germline, CDR1 is MDHEN, CDR2 SYDVKM. CDR3 length: 15 amino acids. V was clipped by 2 bases and J by 2 bases; unmatched bases: 6. Written as DNA, the CDR3 is TGTGCCAGCAGTTTACCCAGCGGGGTAACCTACGAGCAGTACTTC. Translation gives CASSLPSGVTYEQYF.

J is TRBJ1-5 and V is TRBV7-2; D may be TRBD1 (6 bases). Germline V gives CDR1 SGHTA, CDR2 FQGNSA. V was cut by 5 bases and J by 6 bases, with 14 bases left in between. This CDR3 contains 14 residues. Here the CDR3 DNA reads TGTGCCAGCAGCCCAAGCACAGGGCCTCAGCCCCAGCATTTT. It yields the protein CASSPSTGPQPQHF.

This chain joins TRBV7-9 and TRBJ1-1; D uncertain. V shed 4 bases and J shed 1 base, with 16 bases lying between them. This CDR3 region has 16 residues. Germline CDR1 and CDR2: SEHNR and FQNEAQ (reference sequence). CDR3 residues: CASSSRVWQPNTEAFF. The CDR3 DNA sequence: TGTGCCAGCAGCTCCCGGGTGTGGCAGCCGAACACTGAAGCTTTCTTT.

The chain links TRBV5-1 to TRBJ1-2; tentatively, D is TRBD1 (5 bases). Trimming took off 0 bases at V and 8 bases at J, with 23 bases between the two ends. The CDR3 is made up of 17 amino acids. Germline CDR1 and CDR2: SGHRS and YFSETQ. CDR3 in DNA: TGCGCCAGCAGCTTGGGACGGAGAGAAGGGGTATGGTACGGCTACACCTTC. Translated: CASSLGRREGVWYGYTF.

The rearrangement links TRBV27 to TRBJ1-2; D is ambiguous. The CDR3 is 13 residues long. Germline loops: CDR1 MNHEY, CDR2 SMNVEV (reference sequence). Trimming cost V 2 bases and J 6 bases, with 10 bases left between them. As DNA, the CDR3 is TGTGCCAGCAGTTTAAGAGGGAGACATGGCTACACCTTC. It translates to CASSLRGRHGYTF.

The rearrangement uses TRBV18 and TRBJ2-7; TRBD1 aligns across 7 bases. The CDR3 extends over 14 amino acids. Germline V lookup: CDR1 KGHSH, CDR2 LQKENI. V trimming: 3 bases; J trimming: 3 bases; junction bases outside the gene matches: 5. The CDR3 coding sequence is TGTGCCAGCTCACCTGGGACAGCTAACTACGAGCAGTACTTC. Translation gives CASSPGTANYEQYF.

This rearrangement joins TRBV7-2 to TRBJ2-2; the D is unclear. The CDR3 is 12 residues long. Germline lookup yields CDR1 SGHTA and CDR2 FQGNSA. With 6 bases removed from V and 4 bases from J, the gap between germline ends came to 6 bases. The CDR3 region is CASSESTGELFF. CDR3 in DNA: TGTGCCAGCAGTGAGAGCACCGGGGAGCTGTTTTTT. The complete variable domain, with remaining parts taken from reference TRBV7-2 and TRBJ2-2, reads GAGVSQSPSNKVTEKGKDVELRCDPISGHTALYWYRQSLGQGLEFLIYFQGNSAPDKSGLPSDRFSAERTGGSVSTLTIQRTQQEDSAVYLCASSESTGELFFGEGSRLTVL.

The chain joins TRBV7-9 to TRBJ2-7; D is perhaps TRBD1 (5 bases). This CDR3 has 13 residues. V shed 3 bases and J shed 3 bases, with 9 bases lying between them. Germline CDR1 SEHNR, CDR2 FQNEAQ (reference sequence). CDR3: CASSLTQGYEQYF. Written as DNA, the CDR3 is TGTGCCAGCAGCTTGACCCAGGGCTACGAGCAGTACTTC.

The chain recombines TRBV10-3 with TRBJ1-1; TRBD1 matches at 9 bases. The trim removed 10 bases at V and 5 bases at J, leaving 8 bases unmatched. The CDR3 runs to 13 residues. The germline V gene encodes CDR1 ENHRY and CDR2 SYGVKD. In DNA, the CDR3 is TGTGCCACAGGCGGACAGGGGAGGACTGAAGCTTTCTTT. Translated, it gives CATGGQGRTEAFF.

This clone was counted a single time. V and J are TRBV11-3 and TRBJ2-3; TRBD2 matches at 11 bases. Germline V gene lookup returns CDR1 SGHNT and CDR2 YENEEA. Trimming took 7 bases from V and 2 from J; bases not matched to a gene: 8. The CDR3 runs to 16 residues. CDR3 loop: CASIDRTSGYTDTQYF. For the CDR3, the DNA is TGTGCCAGCATAGATCGGACTAGCGGGTACACAGATACGCAGTATTTT.

V usage is TRBV6-5 and J usage is TRBJ1-1, with no clear D. Germline values: CDR1 MNHEY, CDR2 SVGAGI. CDR3 length: 14 residues. Trimming left V 0 bases short and J 2 bases short, with 7 bases between. The CDR3 loop reads CASSYSRDNTEAFF. CDR3 bases: TGTGCCAGCAGTTACTCGAGGGATAACACTGAAGCTTTCTTT.

The chain links TRBV6-5 to TRBJ1-6; 9 positions agree with TRBD1. This CDR3 comprises 16 residues. Germline V gene sequence: CDR1 MNHEY, CDR2 SVGAGI. With V trimmed by 0 bases and J by 10 bases, 7 bases remained unmatched. As DNA, the CDR3 is TGTGCCAGCAGTTACTCCCCGGACAGGGGTTGGTCACCCCTCCACTTT. Its translation: CASSYSPDRGWSPLHF.

This clone occurred a few times. This chain uses TRBV18 with TRBJ1-5, with D possibly TRBD1 on 6 matching bases. The germline V gene has CDR1 KGHSH and CDR2 LQKENI. V gave up 4 bases and J gave up 10 bases, with 14 bases separating them. The CDR3 contains 13 residues. The chain's CDR3 is CASSLGGGEPQHF. Here the CDR3 DNA reads TGTGCCAGCTCACTTGGGGGGGGCGAACCCCAGCATTTT. Supplemented by reference TRBV18 and TRBJ1-5, the full variable domain reads NAGVMQNPRHLVRRRGQEARLRCSPMKGHSHVYWYRQLPEEGLKFMVYLQKENIIDESGMPKERFSAEFPKEGPSILRIQQVVRGDSAAYFCASSLGGGEPQHFGDGTRLSIL.

The gene calls are TRBV29-1 and TRBJ2-3; the match to TRBD2 covers 14 bases. The ends lost 5 bases at V and 5 bases at J; junction bases unmatched: 12. From germline, CDR1 is SQVTM and CDR2 ANQGSEA. CDR3 size: 17 residues. The CDR3 reads CSVRTGTSGSRVDTQYF. The CDR3 nucleotides are TGCAGCGTTAGGACCGGGACTAGCGGGAGTAGGGTAGATACGCAGTATTTT.